This paragraph covers one TCR beta chain sequence. Germline lookup yields CDR1 SNHLY and CDR2 FYNNEI. With V trimmed by 6 bases and J by 7 bases, 12 bases remained unmatched. This CDR3 has 15 amino acids. This entry belongs to a study of blood T cell repertoires in COVID-19. Study details: T cells, B-cell-depleted T cells, or PBMCs provided the cDNA or gDNA that served as material.

Per the original data handling: Nucleated cell number was recorded as an estimate derived from reference gene primer amplification. TCRdb's copy holds only in-frame clones and misses some; the assay was immunoSEQ multiplex PCR. V and J calls and clone size come straight from that table; D and trimming were deduced from the DNA. Among about 220,000 clones listed, more than 65% were seen once. The source is a woman aged 55-75 years with acute or convalescent COVID-19. This chain uses TRBV2 with TRBJ1-2; 9 bases map to TRBD1. Sequencing input: peripheral blood. The CDR3 region has the DNA TGTGCCAGCAGAGGTTTTCGGGACAGGGAAATTGGCTACACCTTC. Protein product: CASRGFRDREIGYTF.